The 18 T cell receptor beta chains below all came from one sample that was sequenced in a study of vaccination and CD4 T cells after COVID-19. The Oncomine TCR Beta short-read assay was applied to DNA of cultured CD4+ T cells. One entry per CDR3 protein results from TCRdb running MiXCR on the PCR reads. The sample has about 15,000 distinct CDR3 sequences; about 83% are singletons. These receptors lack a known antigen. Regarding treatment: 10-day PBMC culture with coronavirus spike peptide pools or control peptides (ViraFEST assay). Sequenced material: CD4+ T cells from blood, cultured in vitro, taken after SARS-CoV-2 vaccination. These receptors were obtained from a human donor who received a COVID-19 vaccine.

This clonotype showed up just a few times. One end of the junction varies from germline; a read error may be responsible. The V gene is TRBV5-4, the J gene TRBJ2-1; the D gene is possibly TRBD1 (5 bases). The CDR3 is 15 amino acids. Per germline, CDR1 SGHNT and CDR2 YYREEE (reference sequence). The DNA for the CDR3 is TGTGCTAGCAGCTTGTTGTCAGGGTCGAACAATGAGCAGTTCTTC. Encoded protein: CASSLLSGSNNEQFF.

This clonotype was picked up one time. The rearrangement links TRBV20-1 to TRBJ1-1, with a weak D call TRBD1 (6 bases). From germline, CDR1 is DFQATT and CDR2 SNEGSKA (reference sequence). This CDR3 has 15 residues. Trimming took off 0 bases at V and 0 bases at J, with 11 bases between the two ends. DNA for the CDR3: TGCAGTGCTAGAGACCGGGACAAACTGAACACTGAAGCTTTCTTT. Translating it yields CSARDRDKLNTEAFF.

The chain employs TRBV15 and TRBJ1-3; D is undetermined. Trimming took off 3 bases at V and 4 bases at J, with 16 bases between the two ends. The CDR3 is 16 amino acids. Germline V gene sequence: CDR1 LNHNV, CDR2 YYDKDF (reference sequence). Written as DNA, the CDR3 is TGTGCCACCAGCAGCTTGCGGGAAGGCAGAGGAAACACCATATATTTT. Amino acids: CATSSLREGRGNTIYF.

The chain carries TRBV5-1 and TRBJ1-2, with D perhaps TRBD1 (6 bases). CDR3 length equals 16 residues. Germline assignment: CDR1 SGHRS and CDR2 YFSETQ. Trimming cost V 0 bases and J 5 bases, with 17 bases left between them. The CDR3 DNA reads TGCGCCAGCAGCTTGGTTTCGGGGGCAGGAGGATATGGCTACACCTTC. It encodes CASSLVSGAGGYGYTF.

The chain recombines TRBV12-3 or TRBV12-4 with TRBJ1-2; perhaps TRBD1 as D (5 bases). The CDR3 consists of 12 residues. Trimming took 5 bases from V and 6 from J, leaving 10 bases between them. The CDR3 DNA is TGTGCCAGCAGTCCCCAGGGCCATGGCTACACCTTC. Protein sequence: CASSPQGHGYTF.

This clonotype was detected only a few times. For the CDR3, the DNA is TGTGCCAGCAGTGAATATTGGGCAGGGTTAGAGAATTCACCCCTCCACTTT. Its translation: CASSEYWAGLENSPLHF. V and J are TRBV6-1 and TRBJ1-6, with D possibly being TRBD1 (5 bases). Germline V CDR1 and CDR2: MNHNS, SASEGT. The CDR3 totals 17 residues. V lost 2 bases and J lost 7, with 18 bases in between.

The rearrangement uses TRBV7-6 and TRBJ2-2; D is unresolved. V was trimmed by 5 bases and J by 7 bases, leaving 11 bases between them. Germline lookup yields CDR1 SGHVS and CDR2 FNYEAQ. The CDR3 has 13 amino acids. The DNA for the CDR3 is TGTGCCAGCAGCCCGACGCTGGGCGGGGAGCTGTTTTTT. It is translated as CASSPTLGGELFF. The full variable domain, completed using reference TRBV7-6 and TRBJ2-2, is GAGVSQSPRYKVTKRGQDVALRCDPISGHVSLYWYRQALGQGPEFLTYFNYEAQQDKSGLPNDRFSAERPEGSISTLTIQRTEQRDSAMYRCASSPTLGGELFFGEGSRLTVL.

In DNA form, the CDR3 reads TGTGCCAGTAGCCTACGGGCTAGCAGGGGGAATGAGCAGTTCTTC. Its translation: CASSLRASRGNEQFF. The V call is TRBV19, the J call TRBJ2-1; TRBD1 agrees at 7 bases. The junction had 12 bases not matched to a gene; V was cut back by 6 bases and J by 7 bases. CDR1 and CDR2 (germline): LNHDA, SQIVND (reference sequence). The CDR3 is made up of 15 amino acids.

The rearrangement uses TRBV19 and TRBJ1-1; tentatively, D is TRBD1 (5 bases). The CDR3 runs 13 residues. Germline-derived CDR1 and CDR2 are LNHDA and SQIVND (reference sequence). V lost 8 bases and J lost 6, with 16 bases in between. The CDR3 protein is CASSPQGAAEAFF. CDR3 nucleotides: TGTGCCAGTTCCCCGCAGGGTGCGGCTGAAGCTTTCTTT.

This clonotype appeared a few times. The CDR3 DNA follows: TGTGCCAGCAGCCAACTCCTAAAGGGTGCGGGGGATTCAGATACGCAGTATTTT. The encoded protein is CASSQLLKGAGDSDTQYF. The chain uses TRBV7-8 and TRBJ2-3; 7 bases map to TRBD2. Germline V gene data show CDR1 as SGHVS and CDR2 as FQNEAQ. The CDR3 spans 18 residues. V gave up 5 bases and J gave up 4 bases; unmatched junction bases: 18.

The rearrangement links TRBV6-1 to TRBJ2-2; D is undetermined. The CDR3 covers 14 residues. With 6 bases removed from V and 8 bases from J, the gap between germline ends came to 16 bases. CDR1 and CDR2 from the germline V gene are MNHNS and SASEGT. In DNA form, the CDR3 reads TGTGCCAGCAGCCCTGGCGTGTCGACTGGGGAGCTGTTTTTT. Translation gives CASSPGVSTGELFF.

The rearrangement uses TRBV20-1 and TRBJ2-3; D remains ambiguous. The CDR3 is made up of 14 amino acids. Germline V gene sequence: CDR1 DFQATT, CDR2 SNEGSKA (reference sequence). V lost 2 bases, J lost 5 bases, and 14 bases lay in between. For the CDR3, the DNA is TGCAGTGCTAGAACGGCCGAATTGGGAGATACGCAGTATTTT. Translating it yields CSARTAELGDTQYF.

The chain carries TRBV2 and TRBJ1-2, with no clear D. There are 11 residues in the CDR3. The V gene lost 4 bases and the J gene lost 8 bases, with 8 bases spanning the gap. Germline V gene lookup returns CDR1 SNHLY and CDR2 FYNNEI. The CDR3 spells CASSGVRGYTF. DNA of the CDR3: TGTGCCAGCAGTGGGGTTCGGGGCTACACCTTC.

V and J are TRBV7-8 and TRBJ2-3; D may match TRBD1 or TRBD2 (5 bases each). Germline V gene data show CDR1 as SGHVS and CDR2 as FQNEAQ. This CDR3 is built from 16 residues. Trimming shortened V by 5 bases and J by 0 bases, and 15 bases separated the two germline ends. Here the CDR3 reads CASSLLGASSTDTQYF. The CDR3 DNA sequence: TGTGCCAGCAGCCTCCTCGGGGCTTCAAGCACAGATACGCAGTATTTT.

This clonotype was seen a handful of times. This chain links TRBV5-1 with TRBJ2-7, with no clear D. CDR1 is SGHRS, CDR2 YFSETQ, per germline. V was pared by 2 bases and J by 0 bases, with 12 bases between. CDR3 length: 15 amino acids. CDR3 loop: CASSFSLGSSYEQYF. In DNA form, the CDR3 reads TGCGCCAGCAGCTTTTCCTTGGGAAGCTCCTACGAGCAGTACTTC.

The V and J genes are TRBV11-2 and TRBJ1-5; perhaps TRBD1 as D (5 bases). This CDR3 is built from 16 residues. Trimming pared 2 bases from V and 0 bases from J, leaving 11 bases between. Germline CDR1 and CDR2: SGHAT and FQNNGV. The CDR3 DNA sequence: TGTGCCAGCAGCTTACTACGGGGGGATAGCAATCAGCCCCAGCATTTT. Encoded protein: CASSLLRGDSNQPQHF.

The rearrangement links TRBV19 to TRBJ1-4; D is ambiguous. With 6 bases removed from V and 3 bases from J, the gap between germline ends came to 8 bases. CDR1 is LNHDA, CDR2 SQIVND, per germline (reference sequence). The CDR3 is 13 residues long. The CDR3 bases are TGTGCCAGTAGGATTTACGCTAATGAAAAACTGTTTTTT. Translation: CASRIYANEKLFF.

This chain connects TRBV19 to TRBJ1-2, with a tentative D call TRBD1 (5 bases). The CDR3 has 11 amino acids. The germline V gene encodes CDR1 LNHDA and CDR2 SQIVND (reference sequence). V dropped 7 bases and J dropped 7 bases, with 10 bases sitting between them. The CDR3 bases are TGTGCCAGTACTCGCGACAGTGGCTACACCTTC. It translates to CASTRDSGYTF.